The clone carrying this TCR beta chain has at least ten counts. Its antigen is as yet unknown. CDR3 length equals 16 residues. J was trimmed by 0 bases and V by 6 bases; bases with no gene match: 10. In germline, CDR1 is KGHSH, CDR2 LQKENI. This sample was included in a study of early T cells in non-severe SARS-CoV-2 infection. Findings and limits, study-wide: The matching step, a VDJdb search, favored anti-spike CD8 responses and missed private and CD4 specificities.

Individual cDNA molecules received unique molecular identifiers. TCRdb passed the 5' RACE reads through MiXCR, listing each CDR3 protein once. The repertoire holds tens of thousands of distinct CDR3 sequences, with approximately 9% as singletons. The sample in question was whole blood, obtained at baseline. The TCR originated in an adult who was a healthcare worker with PCR-confirmed SARS-CoV-2 infection or an uninfected control (not recorded which). The V call is TRBV18, the J call TRBJ2-7; 8 bases fit TRBD2. The CDR3 loop reads CASSTSHSGDSYEQYF. For the CDR3, the DNA is TGTGCCAGCTCCACGTCCCATAGCGGGGACTCCTACGAGCAGTACTTC. Drawing the rest from reference TRBV18 and TRBJ2-7, the complete variable domain is NAGVMQNPRHLVRRRGQEARLRCSPMKGHSHVYWYRQLPEEGLKFMVYLQKENIIDESGMPKERFSAEFPKEGPSILRIQQVVRGDSAAYFCASSTSHSGDSYEQYFGPGTRLTVT.